The present T cell receptor beta chain was sequenced within a study of CD8+ T cells in alopecia areata. About the research overall: Twice daily, treated patients received 5 to 10 mg of oral tofacitinib. Overall study findings and caveats: In scalp and blood during tofacitinib, many expanded lesional clones persisted. TCR sharing was clearer in mice than between patients, perhaps partly owing to patient HLA diversity. Scalp clonality, along with expanded CD8+ clones among the top 100, was significantly decreased by tofacitinib.

The CDR3 loop spans 13 amino acids. CDR1 and CDR2 from the germline V gene are SEHNR and FQNEAQ (reference sequence). V lost 3 bases and J 4 bases, leaving 8 bases between the germline ends. Details on this clone: Antigen unknown.

It was cDNA, reverse transcribed from extracted RNA, that served as the sequencing template. Produced via immunoSEQ multiplex PCR; TCRdb's table is partial and in-frame only. This sample carries about 140,000 clones, roughly nine tenths of them seen once, and the ten largest clones take roughly an eighth. Described treatment: oral pan-JAK inhibitor, 5-10 mg twice daily. The chain couples TRBV7-9 to TRBJ2-3, with D hard to call. This sample comprised CD8+ T cells sorted from blood, obtained at week 4, from a patient treated with tofacitinib. The sequence derives from a human donor with alopecia areata. The CDR3 loop reads CASSFLIADTQYF. CDR3 nucleotide sequence: TGTGCCAGCAGCTTCCTAATCGCAGATACGCAGTATTTT. Based on the CDR3 plus reference TRBV7-9 and TRBJ2-3, the full variable domain is DTGVSQNPRHKITKRGQNVTFRCDPISEHNRLYWYRQTLGQGPEFLTYFQNEAQLEKSRLLSDRFSAERPKGSFSTLEIQRTEQGDSAMYLCASSFLIADTQYFGPGTRLTVL.